This record covers a single T cell receptor (beta chain). Random hexamers served to reverse transcribe roughly 0.5 to 1 ug RNA. From the immunoSEQ multiplex PCR reads, TCRdb called clonotypes with MiXCR, one entry per CDR3 protein. Of approximately 190,000 distinct CDR3 sequences in the sample, around 90% were seen once. This sample was included in a study of CD8 T cells in Susac syndrome. V lost 3 bases and J lost 7, with 6 bases in between. The CDR3 is made up of 12 amino acids. The V gene's germline CDR1 is KGHSH and CDR2 LQKENI. Sequencing used CD4+ T cells from PBMCs. V and J are TRBV18 and TRBJ1-4; D gene unclear. The receptor's source is a human donor with Susac syndrome. Written as DNA, the CDR3 is TGTGCCAGCTCACCTGAGAGTGAAAAACTGTTTTTT. Protein sequence: CASSPESEKLFF.